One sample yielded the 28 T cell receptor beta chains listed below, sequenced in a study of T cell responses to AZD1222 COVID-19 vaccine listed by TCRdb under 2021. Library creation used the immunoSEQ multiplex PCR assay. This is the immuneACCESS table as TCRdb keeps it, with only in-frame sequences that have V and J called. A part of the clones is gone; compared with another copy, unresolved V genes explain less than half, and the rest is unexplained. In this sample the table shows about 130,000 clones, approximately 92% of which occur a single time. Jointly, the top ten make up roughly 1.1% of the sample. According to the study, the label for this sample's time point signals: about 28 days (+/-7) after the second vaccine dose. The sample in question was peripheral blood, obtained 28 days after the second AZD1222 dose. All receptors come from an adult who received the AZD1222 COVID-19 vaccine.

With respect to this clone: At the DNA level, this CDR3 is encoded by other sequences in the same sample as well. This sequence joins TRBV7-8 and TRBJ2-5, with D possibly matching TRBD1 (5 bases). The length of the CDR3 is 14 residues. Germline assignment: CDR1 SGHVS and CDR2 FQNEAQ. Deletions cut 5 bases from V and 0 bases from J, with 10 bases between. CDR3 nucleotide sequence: TGTGCCAGCAGCCCCCGGACAAACCAAGAGACCCAGTACTTC. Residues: CASSPRTNQETQYF.

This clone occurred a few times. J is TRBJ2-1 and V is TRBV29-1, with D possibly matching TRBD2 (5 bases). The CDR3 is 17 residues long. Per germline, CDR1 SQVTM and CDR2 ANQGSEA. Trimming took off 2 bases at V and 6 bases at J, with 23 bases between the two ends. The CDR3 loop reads CSVEKRLTTTFSNEQFF. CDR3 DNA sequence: TGCAGCGTTGAAAAGCGTTTGACTACCACATTTAGCAATGAGCAGTTCTTC.

The CDR3: CASSSKTSSQFF. DNA of the CDR3: TGTGCCAGCAGCTCAAAGACTAGTTCCCAGTTCTTC. The chain joins TRBV7-9 to TRBJ2-1, with D tentatively TRBD2 (6 bases). Between the trimmed V and J ends, which lost 4 bases and 13 bases, there was a span of 14 bases. The germline CDR1 and CDR2 sequences are SEHNR and FQNEAQ (reference sequence). The CDR3 totals 12 residues.

The CDR3 DNA reads as TGTGCCAGCAGCGCACACGGACAGAGCAATCAGCCCCAGCATTTT. As protein: CASSAHGQSNQPQHF. V is TRBV7-9 and J is TRBJ1-5, with a possible D match to TRBD1 (6 bases). Germline V lookup: CDR1 SEHNR, CDR2 FQNEAQ (reference sequence). Between the trimmed V and J ends, which lost 5 bases and 1 base, there was a span of 12 bases. CDR3 length: 15 amino acids.

The CDR3 spells CASSFGLSYEQYF. The CDR3 coding sequence is TGTGCCAGCAGCTTCGGACTATCCTACGAGCAGTACTTC. V and J are TRBV7-2 and TRBJ2-7; possibly TRBD2 for D (6 bases). Trimming shortened V by 3 bases and J by 1 base, and 7 bases separated the two germline ends. This CDR3 is built from 13 residues. Germline V gene lookup returns CDR1 SGHTA and CDR2 FQGNSA. Using reference TRBV7-2 and TRBJ2-7 for the parts outside the CDR3, the full variable domain is GAGVSQSPSNKVTEKGKDVELRCDPISGHTALYWYRQSLGQGLEFLIYFQGNSAPDKSGLPSDRFSAERTGGSVSTLTIQRTQQEDSAVYLCASSFGLSYEQYFGPGTRLTVT.

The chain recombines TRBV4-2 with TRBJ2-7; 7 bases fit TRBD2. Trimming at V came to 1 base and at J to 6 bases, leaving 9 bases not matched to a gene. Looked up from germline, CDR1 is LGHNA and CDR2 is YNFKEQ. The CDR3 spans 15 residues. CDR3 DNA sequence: TGTGCCAGCAGCCAAGTGTTTTCTAGCGGCGCCGAGCAGTACTTC. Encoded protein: CASSQVFSSGAEQYF.

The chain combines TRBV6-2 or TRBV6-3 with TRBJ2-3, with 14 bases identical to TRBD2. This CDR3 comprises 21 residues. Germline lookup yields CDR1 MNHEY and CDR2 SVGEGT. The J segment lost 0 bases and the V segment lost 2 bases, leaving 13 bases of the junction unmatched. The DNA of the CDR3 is TGTGCCAGCAGTTACAGAGGACTAGCGGGAGGCGGCCGGGGGAGCACAGATACGCAGTATTTT. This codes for CASSYRGLAGGGRGSTDTQYF.

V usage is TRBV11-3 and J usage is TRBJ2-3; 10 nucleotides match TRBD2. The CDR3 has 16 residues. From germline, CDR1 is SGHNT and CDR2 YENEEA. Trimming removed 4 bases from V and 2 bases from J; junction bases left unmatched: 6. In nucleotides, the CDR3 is TGTGCCAGCAGCTCCGAGCGGGAGGGCCTCACAGATACGCAGTATTTT. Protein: CASSSEREGLTDTQYF.

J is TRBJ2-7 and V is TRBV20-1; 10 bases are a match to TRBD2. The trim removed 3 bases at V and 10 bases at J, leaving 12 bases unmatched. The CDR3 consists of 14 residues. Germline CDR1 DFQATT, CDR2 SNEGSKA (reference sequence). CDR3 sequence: CSASSFVGLAAQYF. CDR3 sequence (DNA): TGCAGTGCTAGTTCATTCGTCGGACTAGCGGCACAGTACTTC.

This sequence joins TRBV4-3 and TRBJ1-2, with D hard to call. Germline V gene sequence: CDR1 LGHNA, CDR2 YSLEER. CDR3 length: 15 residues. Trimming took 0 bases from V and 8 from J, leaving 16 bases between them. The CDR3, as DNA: TGCGCCAGCAGCCAAGATGTAGGCCGGGAATTAGGCTACACCTTC. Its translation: CASSQDVGRELGYTF.

CDR3 sequence: CSAALGTEAFF. CDR3 sequence (DNA): TGCAGTGCTGCCCTCGGCACTGAAGCTTTCTTT. The chain couples TRBV20-1 to TRBJ1-1; D unresolved. V was shortened by 5 bases and J by 4 bases, with 8 bases between the two germline ends. This CDR3 has 11 amino acids. In germline, CDR1 is DFQATT, CDR2 SNEGSKA (reference sequence).

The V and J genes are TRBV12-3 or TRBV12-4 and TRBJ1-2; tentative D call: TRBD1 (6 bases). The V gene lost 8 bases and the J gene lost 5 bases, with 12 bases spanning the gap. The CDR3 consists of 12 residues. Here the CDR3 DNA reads TGTGCCAGCCATGAGGGGGAGTATGGCTACACCTTC. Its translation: CASHEGEYGYTF.

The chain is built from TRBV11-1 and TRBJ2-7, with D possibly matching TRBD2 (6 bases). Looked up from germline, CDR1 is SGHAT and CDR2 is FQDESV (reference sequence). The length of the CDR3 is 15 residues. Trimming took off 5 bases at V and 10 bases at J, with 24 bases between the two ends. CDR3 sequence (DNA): TGTGCCAGCAGCGGGGGAGCGAACGGGAGAAAGGGACAGTACTTC. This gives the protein CASSGGANGRKGQYF.

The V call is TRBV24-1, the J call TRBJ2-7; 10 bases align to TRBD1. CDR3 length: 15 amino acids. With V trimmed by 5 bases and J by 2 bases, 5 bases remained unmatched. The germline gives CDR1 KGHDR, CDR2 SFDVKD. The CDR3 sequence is CATSVGTGVTYEQYF. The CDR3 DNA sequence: TGTGCCACCAGTGTCGGGACAGGGGTTACCTACGAGCAGTACTTC.

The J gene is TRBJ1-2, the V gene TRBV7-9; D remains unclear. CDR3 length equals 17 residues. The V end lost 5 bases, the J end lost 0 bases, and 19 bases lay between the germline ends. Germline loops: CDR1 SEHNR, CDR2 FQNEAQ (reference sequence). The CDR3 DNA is TGTGCCAGCAGCCCCCCGGGGTCGGGAAATTCTAACTATGGCTACACCTTC. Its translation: CASSPPGSGNSNYGYTF.

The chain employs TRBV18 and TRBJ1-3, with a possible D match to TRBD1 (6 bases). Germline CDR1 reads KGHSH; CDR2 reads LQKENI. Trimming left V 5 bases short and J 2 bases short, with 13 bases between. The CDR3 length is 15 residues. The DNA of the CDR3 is TGTGCCAGCTCAGCCACTCAGGGGCCTGGAAACACCATATATTTT. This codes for CASSATQGPGNTIYF.

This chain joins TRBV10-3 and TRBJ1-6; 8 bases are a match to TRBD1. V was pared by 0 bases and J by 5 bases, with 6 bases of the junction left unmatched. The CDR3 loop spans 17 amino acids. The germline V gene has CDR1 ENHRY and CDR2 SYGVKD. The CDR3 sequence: CAISESGDRLDNSPLHF. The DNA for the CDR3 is TGTGCCATCAGTGAGTCGGGGGACAGGCTGGATAATTCACCCCTCCACTTT.

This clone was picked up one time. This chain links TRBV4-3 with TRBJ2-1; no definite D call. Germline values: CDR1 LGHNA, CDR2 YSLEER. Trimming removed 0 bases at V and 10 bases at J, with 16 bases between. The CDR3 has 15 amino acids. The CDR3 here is CASSQDRAPRNEQFF. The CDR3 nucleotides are TGCGCCAGCAGCCAAGATAGGGCTCCCCGAAACGAGCAGTTCTTC.

The chain's CDR3 is CASSEFRGYEQYF. DNA of the CDR3: TGTGCCAGCAGTGAGTTCAGGGGATACGAGCAGTACTTC. The rearrangement uses TRBV2 and TRBJ2-7; a possible D gene is TRBD1 (6 bases). CDR1 and CDR2 from the germline V gene are SNHLY and FYNNEI. The CDR3 is made up of 13 amino acids. Between the trimmed V and J ends, which lost 3 bases and 4 bases, there was a span of 10 bases. The full variable domain, with the rest looked up from reference TRBV2 and TRBJ2-7, is EPEVTQTPSHQVTQMGQEVILRCVPISNHLYFYWYRQILGQKVEFLVSFYNNEISEKSEIFDDQFSVERPDGSNFTLKIRSTKLEDSAMYFCASSEFRGYEQYFGPGTRLTVT.

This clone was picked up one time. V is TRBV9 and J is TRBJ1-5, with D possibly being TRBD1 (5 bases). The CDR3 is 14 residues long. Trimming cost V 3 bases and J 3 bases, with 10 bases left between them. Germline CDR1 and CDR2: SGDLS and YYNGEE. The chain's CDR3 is CASSERGINQPQHF. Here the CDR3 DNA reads TGTGCCAGCAGCGAGAGGGGTATCAATCAGCCCCAGCATTTT.

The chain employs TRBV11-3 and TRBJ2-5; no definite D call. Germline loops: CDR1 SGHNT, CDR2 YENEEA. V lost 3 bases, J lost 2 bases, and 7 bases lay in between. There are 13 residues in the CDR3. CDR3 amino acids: CASSFSVQETQYF. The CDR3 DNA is TGTGCCAGCAGCTTTTCGGTTCAAGAGACCCAGTACTTC.

CDR3 coding DNA: TGTGCCAGTAGTGTCACAGGGGGCCCATCCTACGAGCAGTACTTC. Its translation: CASSVTGGPSYEQYF. J is TRBJ2-7 and V is TRBV19; 9 bases line up with TRBD1. This CDR3 comprises 15 residues. Per the germline V gene, CDR1 is LNHDA and CDR2 is SQIVND (reference sequence). Germline trimming cut 5 bases from V and 1 base from J; bases unmatched to any gene: 6.

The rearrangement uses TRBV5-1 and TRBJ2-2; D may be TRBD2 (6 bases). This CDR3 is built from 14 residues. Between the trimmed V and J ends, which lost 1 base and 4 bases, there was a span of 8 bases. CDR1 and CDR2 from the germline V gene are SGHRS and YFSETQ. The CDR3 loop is CASSLHSGTGELFF. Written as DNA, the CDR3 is TGCGCCAGCAGCTTGCATAGCGGCACCGGGGAGCTGTTTTTT.

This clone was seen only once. CDR3 sequence: CASSPYQGATGELFF. CDR3 nucleotides: TGTGCCAGCTCACCATACCAGGGGGCGACCGGGGAGCTGTTTTTT. V and J are TRBV18 and TRBJ2-2; 8 bases are shared with TRBD1. Per germline, CDR1 KGHSH and CDR2 LQKENI. J was trimmed by 5 bases and V by 2 bases; bases with no gene match: 4. This CDR3 contains 15 residues.

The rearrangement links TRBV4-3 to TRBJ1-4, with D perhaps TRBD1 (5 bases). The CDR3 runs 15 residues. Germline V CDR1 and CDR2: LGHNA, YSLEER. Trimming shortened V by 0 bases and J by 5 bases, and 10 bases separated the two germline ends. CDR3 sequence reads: CASSQEGTQNEKLFF. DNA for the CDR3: TGCGCCAGCAGCCAAGAGGGGACTCAAAATGAAAAACTGTTTTTT.

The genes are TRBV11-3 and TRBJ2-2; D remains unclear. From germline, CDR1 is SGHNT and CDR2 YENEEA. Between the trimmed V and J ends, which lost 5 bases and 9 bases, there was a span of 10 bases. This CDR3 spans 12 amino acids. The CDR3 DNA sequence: TGTGCCAGCAGCCAGACTTTCCGGGAGCTGTTTTTT. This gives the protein CASSQTFRELFF.

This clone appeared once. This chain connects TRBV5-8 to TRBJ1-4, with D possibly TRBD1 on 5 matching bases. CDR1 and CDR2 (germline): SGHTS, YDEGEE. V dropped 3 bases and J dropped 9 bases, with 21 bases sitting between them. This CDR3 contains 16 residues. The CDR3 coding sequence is TGTGCCAGCAGCTCGTGGGACGGGGCCCGTGGGAAAAAACTGTTTTTT. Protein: CASSSWDGARGKKLFF.

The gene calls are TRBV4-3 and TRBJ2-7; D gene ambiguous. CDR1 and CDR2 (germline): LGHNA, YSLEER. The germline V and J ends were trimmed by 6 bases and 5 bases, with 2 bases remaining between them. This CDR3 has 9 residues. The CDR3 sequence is CASRDEQYF. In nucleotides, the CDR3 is TGCGCCAGCAGAGACGAGCAGTACTTC.